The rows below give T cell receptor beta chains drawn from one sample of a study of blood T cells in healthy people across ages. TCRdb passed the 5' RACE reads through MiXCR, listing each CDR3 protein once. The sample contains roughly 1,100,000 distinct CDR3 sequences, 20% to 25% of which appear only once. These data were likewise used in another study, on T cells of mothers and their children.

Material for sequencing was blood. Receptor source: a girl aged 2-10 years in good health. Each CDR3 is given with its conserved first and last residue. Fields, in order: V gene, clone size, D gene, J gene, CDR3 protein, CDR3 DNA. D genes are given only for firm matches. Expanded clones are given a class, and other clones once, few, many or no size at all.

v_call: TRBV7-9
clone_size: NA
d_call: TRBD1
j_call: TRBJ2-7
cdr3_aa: CASSFPGGTGKDEQYF
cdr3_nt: TGTGCCAGCAGCTTCCCTGGGGGGACAGGGAAGGACGAGCAGTACTTC

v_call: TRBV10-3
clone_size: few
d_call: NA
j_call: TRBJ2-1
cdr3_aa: CAISEWTIGIYNEQFF
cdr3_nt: TGTGCCATCAGTGAATGGACTATCGGAATATACAATGAGCAGTTCTTC

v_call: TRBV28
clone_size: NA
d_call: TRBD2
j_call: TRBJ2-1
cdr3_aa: CANSPSLAGVDEQFF
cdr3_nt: TGTGCCAATTCACCCTCCCTAGCGGGAGTTGATGAGCAGTTCTTC

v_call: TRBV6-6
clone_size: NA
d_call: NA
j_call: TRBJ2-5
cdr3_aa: CASSYSGAQETQYF
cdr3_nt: TGTGCCAGCAGTTACTCCGGGGCCCAAGAGACCCAGTACTTC

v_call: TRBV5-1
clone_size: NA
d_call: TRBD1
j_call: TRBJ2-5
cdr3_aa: CASTGTGAETQYF
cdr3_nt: TGCGCCAGCACCGGGACAGGGGCAGAGACCCAGTACTTC

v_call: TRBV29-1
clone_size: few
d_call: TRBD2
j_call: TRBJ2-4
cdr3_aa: CSAVVGGMNIQYF
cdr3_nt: TGCAGCGCCGTAGTGGGGGGGATGAACATTCAGTACTTC

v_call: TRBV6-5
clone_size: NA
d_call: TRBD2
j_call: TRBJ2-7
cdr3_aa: CASRLAGLTSYEQYF
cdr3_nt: TGTGCCAGCAGACTAGCGGGGTTGACCTCCTACGAGCAGTACTTC

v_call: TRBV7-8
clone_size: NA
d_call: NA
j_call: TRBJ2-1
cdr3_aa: CASSVSVVSRAEQFF
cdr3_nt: TGTGCCAGCAGCGTTAGCGTTGTCTCTCGAGCTGAGCAGTTCTTC

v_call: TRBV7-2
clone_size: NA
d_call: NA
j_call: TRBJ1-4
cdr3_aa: CASSPLGQELEKLFF
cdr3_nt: TGTGCCAGCAGCCCCTTAGGTCAGGAGTTAGAAAAACTGTTTTTT

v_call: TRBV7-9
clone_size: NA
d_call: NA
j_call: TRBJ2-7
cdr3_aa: CASSLEHRTDEQYF
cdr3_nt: TGTGCCAGCAGCTTAGAGCACAGGACGGACGAGCAGTACTTC

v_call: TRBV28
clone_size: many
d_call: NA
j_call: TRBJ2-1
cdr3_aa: CASSRRNEQFF
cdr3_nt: TGTGCCAGCAGTCGGAGAAATGAGCAGTTCTTC

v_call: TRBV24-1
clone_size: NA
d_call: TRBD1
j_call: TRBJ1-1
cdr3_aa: CATNRGHTEAFF
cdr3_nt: TGTGCCACCAACAGGGGCCACACTGAAGCTTTCTTT

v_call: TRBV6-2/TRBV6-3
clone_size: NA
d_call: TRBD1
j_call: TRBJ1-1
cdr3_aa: CASSWDSSRTEAFF
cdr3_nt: TGTGCCAGCAGTTGGGACAGCTCTCGCACTGAAGCTTTCTTT

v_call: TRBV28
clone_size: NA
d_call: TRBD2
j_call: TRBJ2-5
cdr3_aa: CASSFPTSGEYQETQYF
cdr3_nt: TGTGCCAGCAGTTTCCCGACTAGCGGGGAGTACCAAGAGACCCAGTACTTC

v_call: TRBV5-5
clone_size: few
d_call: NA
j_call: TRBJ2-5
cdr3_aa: CASTLRRSQETQYF
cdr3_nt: TGTGCCAGCACCCTCCGACGTAGTCAAGAGACCCAGTACTTC

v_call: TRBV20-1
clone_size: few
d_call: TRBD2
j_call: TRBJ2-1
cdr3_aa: CSARRAGGSYNEQFF
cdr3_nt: TGCAGTGCTAGAAGGGCGGGGGGGTCCTACAATGAGCAGTTCTTC

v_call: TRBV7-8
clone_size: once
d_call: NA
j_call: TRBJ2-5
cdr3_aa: CASSLDTIRETQYF
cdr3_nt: TGTGCCAGCAGCTTAGACACGATTCGGGAGACCCAGTACTTC

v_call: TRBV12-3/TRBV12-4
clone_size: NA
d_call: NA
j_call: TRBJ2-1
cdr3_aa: CASSSDGSIDEQFF
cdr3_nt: TGTGCCAGCAGTTCTGACGGATCGATTGATGAGCAGTTCTTC

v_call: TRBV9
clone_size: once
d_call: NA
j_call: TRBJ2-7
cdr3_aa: CASSVGAGPLYEQYF
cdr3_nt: TGTGCCAGCAGCGTAGGTGCGGGGCCCCTCTACGAGCAGTACTTC

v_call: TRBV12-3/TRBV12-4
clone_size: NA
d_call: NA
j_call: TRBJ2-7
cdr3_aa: CASSSDPGYEQYF
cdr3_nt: TGTGCCAGCAGTTCCGACCCCGGCTACGAGCAGTACTTC

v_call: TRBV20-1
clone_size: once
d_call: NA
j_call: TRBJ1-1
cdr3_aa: CSAGSGYTEAFF
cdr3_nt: TGCAGTGCTGGAAGTGGGTACACTGAAGCTTTCTTT

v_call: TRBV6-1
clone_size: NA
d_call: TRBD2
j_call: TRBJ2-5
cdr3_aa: CASRGFMAPSGFQETQYF
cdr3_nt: TGTGCCAGCAGGGGTTTCATGGCGCCTAGCGGGTTCCAGGAGACCCAGTACTTC

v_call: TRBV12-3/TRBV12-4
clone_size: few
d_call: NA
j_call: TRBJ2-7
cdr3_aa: CASSPTPDGLGQYF
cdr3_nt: TGTGCCAGCAGTCCCACCCCGGACGGGCTGGGGCAGTACTTC

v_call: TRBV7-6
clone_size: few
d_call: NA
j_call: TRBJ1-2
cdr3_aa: CASSLQGAGYTF
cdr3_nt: TGTGCCAGCAGCTTACAAGGGGCCGGCTACACCTTC

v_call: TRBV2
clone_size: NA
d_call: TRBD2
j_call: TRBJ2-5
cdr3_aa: CASRLLAGSEQYF
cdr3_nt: TGTGCCAGCAGACTACTAGCGGGGAGTGAGCAGTACTTC

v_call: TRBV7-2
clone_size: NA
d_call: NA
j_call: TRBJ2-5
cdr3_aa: CACSLIPPVETQYF
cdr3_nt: TGTGCCTGCAGCTTAATTCCCCCAGTGGAGACCCAGTACTTC